This T cell receptor (beta chain) was observed in a study of T cell repertoires in cytomegalovirus infection. Trimming removed 1 base at V and 5 bases at J, with 14 bases between. CDR1 and CDR2 from the germline V gene are SGHVS and FNYEAQ. This CDR3 region has 16 residues. TCRdb re-called the reads with MiXCR, one entry per CDR3 protein. Of hundreds of thousands of distinct CDR3 sequences in the sample, roughly a third are singletons; the top ten hold 15% to 20%. This clonotype was seen a few times. Its antigen is currently unknown. The gene calls are TRBV7-6 and TRBJ1-4; D uncertain. This clonotype originated in a human donor in good health (CMV status not recorded). Some clones in this sample may be carry-over from other donors' samples. The specimen was cultured PBMCs, collected from culture after CMV antigen stimulation. In DNA form, the CDR3 reads TGTGCCAGCAGCTTAGATGCGGGCCCTCAAAATGAAAAACTGTTTTTT. It translates to CASSLDAGPQNEKLFF.